These 11 T cell receptor beta chains share one sample of origin, sequenced in a study of blood T cell repertoires in COVID-19. Assay used: immunoSEQ multiplex PCR; TCRdb lists only in-frame clones, some missing. The data show a few hundred thousand clones, approximately 90% seen once. Input material: PBMCs or T cells enriched from blood (not recorded which). These TCRs come from an older woman in a cohort exposed to, infected with or recovered from COVID-19 (not recorded which).

This clone was observed once. The rearrangement uses TRBV5-4 and TRBJ2-1; 7 nucleotides align to TRBD2. The CDR3 length is 14 residues. The J segment lost 9 bases and the V segment lost 1 base, leaving 7 bases of the junction unmatched. Germline V gene lookup returns CDR1 SGHNT and CDR2 YYREEE (reference sequence). CDR3 DNA: TGTGCCAGCAGCTTGAGGCGGGAGAGTAGTGAGCAGTTCTTC. It codes for CASSLRRESSEQFF.

The V gene is TRBV28, the J gene TRBJ2-5; 16 bases map to TRBD2. V was clipped by 8 bases and J by 2 bases; unmatched bases: 5. This CDR3 has 16 amino acids. The germline V gene encodes CDR1 MDHEN and CDR2 SYDVKM. CDR3 residues: CASGTSGRALQETQYF. Written as DNA, the CDR3 is TGTGCCAGCGGGACTAGCGGGAGGGCCCTGCAAGAGACCCAGTACTTC. Together with reference TRBV28 and TRBJ2-5, the CDR3 gives the full variable domain: DVKVTQSSRYLVKRTGEKVFLECVQDMDHENMFWYRQDPGLGLRLIYFSYDVKMKEKGDIPEGYSVSREKKERFSLILESASTNQTSMYLCASGTSGRALQETQYFGPGTRLLVL.

The DNA of the CDR3 is TGCGCCAGCAGTCCGGGACAGGGGGCGTTCAGCTATGGCTACACCTTC. As protein: CASSPGQGAFSYGYTF. The chain is built from TRBV5-1 and TRBJ1-2, with 12 bases lining up with TRBD1. The CDR3 is made up of 16 amino acids. Germline V lookup: CDR1 SGHRS, CDR2 YFSETQ. V lost 5 bases and J lost 4; bases outside the gene matches: 9.

This chain uses TRBV3-1 (or the pseudogene TRBV3-2) with TRBJ1-1; 7 nucleotides line up with TRBD1. The CDR3 sequence is 14 residues long. The ends lost 3 bases at V and 4 bases at J; junction bases unmatched: 5. CDR1 and CDR2 from the germline V gene are LGHDT and YNNKEL (reference sequence). The CDR3 DNA follows: TGTGCCAGCAGCCACAGACAGGGAGGCACTGAAGCTTTCTTT. Encoded protein: CASSHRQGGTEAFF.

The CDR3 nucleotides read TGTGCCAGCCGGACAGCTCACTCTGGAAACACCATATATTTT. It yields the protein CASRTAHSGNTIYF. The J gene is TRBJ1-3, the V gene TRBV6-5; tentative D call: TRBD1 (6 bases). V was clipped by 8 bases and J by 0 bases, with 11 bases between them. The CDR3 sequence is 14 residues long. CDR1 and CDR2 from the germline V gene are MNHEY and SVGAGI.

This chain connects TRBV28 to TRBJ1-5; 10 bases match TRBD1. V trimming: 0 bases; J trimming: 7 bases; junction bases outside the gene matches: 9. CDR3 length: 17 amino acids. Germline loops: CDR1 MDHEN, CDR2 SYDVKM. The CDR3 DNA reads TGTGCCAGCAGTTTATGGATGACAGGGGGCAATAGGCAGCCCCAGCATTTT. This gives the protein CASSLWMTGGNRQPQHF.

This chain joins TRBV3-1 (or the pseudogene TRBV3-2) and TRBJ2-7, with TRBD2 matching 14 bases. CDR3 size: 18 residues. The V gene's germline CDR1 is LGHDT and CDR2 YNNKEL (reference sequence). J was trimmed by 2 bases and V by 0 bases; bases with no gene match: 6. CDR3 DNA: TGTGCCAGCAGCCAAGACCTCCGGGGACTAGCGGGAGCCTACGAGCAGTACTTC. Translated: CASSQDLRGLAGAYEQYF.

This clone has only one observation. The chain combines TRBV18 with TRBJ1-5, with a tentative D call TRBD1 (5 bases). The germline V gene has CDR1 KGHSH and CDR2 LQKENI. The CDR3 spans 15 residues. V was cut by 3 bases and J by 0 bases, with 9 bases left in between. CDR3 residues: CASSPLDSSNQPQHF. CDR3 coding DNA: TGTGCCAGCTCACCTCTAGACAGTAGCAATCAGCCCCAGCATTTT.

The chain combines TRBV30 with TRBJ1-6, with D perhaps TRBD1 (5 bases). This CDR3 contains 14 residues. CDR1 GTSNPN and CDR2 SVGIG come from the germline V gene (reference sequence). Deletions cut 4 bases from V and 9 bases from J, with 16 bases between. The CDR3 reads CAWTSRTRRSPLHF. CDR3 nucleotide sequence: TGTGCCTGGACTTCCCGGACAAGACGTTCACCCCTCCACTTT.

The chain is built from TRBV5-1 and TRBJ1-2; 7 nucleotides align to TRBD1. Unmatched junction bases numbered 14, after V lost 7 bases and J lost 8 bases. The length of the CDR3 is 14 residues. Germline CDR1 reads SGHRS; CDR2 reads YFSETQ. This CDR3 is CASGSSTGVGGYTF. CDR3 DNA sequence: TGCGCCAGCGGCTCCTCCACAGGGGTCGGAGGCTACACCTTC. Full variable domain (missing parts from reference TRBV5-1 and TRBJ1-2): KAGVTQTPRYLIKTRGQQVTLSCSPISGHRSVSWYQQTPGQGLQFLFEYFSETQRNKGNFPGRFSGRQFSNSRSEMNVSTLELGDSALYLCASGSSTGVGGYTFGSGTRLTVV.

The chain couples TRBV30 to TRBJ2-6; maybe TRBD1 (6 bases). V gave up 4 bases and J gave up 4 bases, with 11 bases separating them. The CDR3 consists of 14 residues. Germline loops: CDR1 GTSNPN, CDR2 SVGIG (reference sequence). CDR3 in amino acids: CAWTGATGANVLTF. The CDR3 region has the DNA TGTGCCTGGACAGGGGCAACAGGGGCCAACGTCCTGACTTTC.